This section outlines one T cell receptor (beta chain) sequence together with its context. The data were taken from a study of blood T cell repertoires in COVID-19. In the study overall: Whether acute or convalescent, the COVID-19 samples came from the United States, Italy and Spain. The cDNA or gDNA used as material had been derived from T cells, B-cell-depleted T cells, or PBMCs.

CDR3 length: 13 residues. Germline V gene data show CDR1 as SGHRS and CDR2 as YFSETQ. The germline V and J ends were trimmed by 7 bases and 0 bases, with 8 bases remaining between them. As processed by the authors: How many nucleated cells were present was estimated from reference gene primer amplification. Clones were sequenced by immunoSEQ multiplex PCR, and TCRdb holds only the in-frame ones, with some missing. Clonal size and the V and J genes are those of that table, whereas D and trimming came from the DNA. In the table there are 250,000 to 350,000 clones, 75% to 90% of which are singletons. The receptor's source is a man aged 25-40 years with acute or convalescent COVID-19. Sequences were obtained from peripheral blood. The rearrangement links TRBV5-1 to TRBJ1-3; D may be TRBD1 (6 bases). The CDR3 coding sequence is TGCGCCAGCGGACAGAGCTCTGGAAACACCATATATTTT. Protein: CASGQSSGNTIYF.